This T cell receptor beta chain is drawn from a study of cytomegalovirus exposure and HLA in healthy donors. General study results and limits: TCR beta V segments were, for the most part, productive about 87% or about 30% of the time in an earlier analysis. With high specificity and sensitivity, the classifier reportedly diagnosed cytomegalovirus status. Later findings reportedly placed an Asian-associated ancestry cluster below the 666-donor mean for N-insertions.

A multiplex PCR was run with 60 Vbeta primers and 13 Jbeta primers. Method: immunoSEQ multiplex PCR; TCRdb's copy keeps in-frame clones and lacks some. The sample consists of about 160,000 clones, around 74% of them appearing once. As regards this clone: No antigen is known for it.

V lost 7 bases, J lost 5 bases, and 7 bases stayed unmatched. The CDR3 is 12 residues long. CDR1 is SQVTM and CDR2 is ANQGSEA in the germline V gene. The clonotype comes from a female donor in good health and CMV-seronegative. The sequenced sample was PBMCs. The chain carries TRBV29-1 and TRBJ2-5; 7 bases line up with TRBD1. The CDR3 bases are TGCAGCGGTAGAGGGGGCGGGGAGACCCAGTACTTC. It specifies CSGRGGGETQYF.